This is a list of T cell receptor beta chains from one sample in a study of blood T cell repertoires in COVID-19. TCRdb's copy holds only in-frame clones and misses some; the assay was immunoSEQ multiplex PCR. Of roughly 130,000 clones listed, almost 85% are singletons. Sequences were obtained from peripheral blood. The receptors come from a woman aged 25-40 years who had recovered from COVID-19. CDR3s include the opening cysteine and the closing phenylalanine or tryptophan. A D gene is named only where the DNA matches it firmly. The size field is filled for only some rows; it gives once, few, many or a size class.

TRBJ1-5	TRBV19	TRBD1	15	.	CASIQGGRLDQPQHF	TGTGCCAGTATCCAAGGGGGCCGATTGGATCAGCCCCAGCATTTT
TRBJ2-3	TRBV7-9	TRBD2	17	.	CASSSPMRAGDTDTQYF	TGTGCCAGCAGCTCGCCTATGCGAGCGGGGGACACAGATACGCAGTATTTT
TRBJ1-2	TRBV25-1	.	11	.	CASSEGGDTSF	TGTGCCAGCAGTGAAGGGGGGGACACAAGCTTC
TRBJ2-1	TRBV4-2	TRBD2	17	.	CASSRLSGASGYNEQFF	TGTGCCAGCAGCCGATTATCCGGGGCTAGCGGCTACAATGAGCAGTTCTTC
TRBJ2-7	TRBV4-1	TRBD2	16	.	CASSRGVAGGQSEQYF	TGCGCCAGCAGCCGGGGTGTGGCGGGAGGGCAGTCCGAGCAGTACTTC
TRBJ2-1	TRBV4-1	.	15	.	CASSRVGGGYNEQFF	TGCGCCAGCAGCCGAGTGGGAGGGGGATACAATGAGCAGTTCTTC
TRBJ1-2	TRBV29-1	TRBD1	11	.	CSVRTGQGYTF	TGCAGCGTACGGACAGGGCAAGGCTACACCTTC
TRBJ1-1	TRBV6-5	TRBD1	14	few	CASRTGTGFTEAFF	TGTGCCAGCCGCACCGGGACAGGCTTCACTGAAGCTTTCTTT
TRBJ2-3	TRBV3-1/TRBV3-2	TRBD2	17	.	CASSRWTSGGRTDTQYF	TGTGCCAGCAGCCGATGGACTAGCGGGGGAAGGACAGATACGCAGTATTTT
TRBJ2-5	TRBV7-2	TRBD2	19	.	CASSLRGISGRPGWETQYF	TGTGCCAGCAGCCTCCGAGGGATTAGCGGGAGGCCGGGGTGGGAGACCCAGTACTTC
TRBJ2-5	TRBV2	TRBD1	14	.	CASSNRGRGETQYF	TGTGCCAGCAGTAACAGGGGGCGCGGGGAGACCCAGTACTTC
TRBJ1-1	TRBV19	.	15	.	CASSIGLRGNTEAFF	TGTGCCAGTAGTATAGGACTACGGGGGAACACTGAAGCTTTCTTT
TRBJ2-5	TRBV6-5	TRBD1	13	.	CASSSGGWETQYF	TGTGCCAGCAGTTCAGGGGGCTGGGAGACCCAGTACTTC
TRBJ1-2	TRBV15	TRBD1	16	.	CATSEPKDRGRGGYTF	TGTGCCACCAGCGAGCCTAAGGACAGGGGGCGCGGAGGCTACACCTTC
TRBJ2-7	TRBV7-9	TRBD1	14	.	CASSNGQEGYEQYF	TGTGCCAGCAGCAATGGACAGGAAGGCTACGAGCAGTACTTC
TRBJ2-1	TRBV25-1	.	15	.	CASSESRQDINEQFF	TGTGCCAGCAGTGAATCCCGACAGGATATCAATGAGCAGTTCTTC
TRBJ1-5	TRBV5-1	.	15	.	CASSLTGNSNQPQHF	TGCGCCAGCAGCTTGACAGGGAATAGCAATCAGCCCCAGCATTTT
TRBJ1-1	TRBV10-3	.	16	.	CAISDGGKGMNTEAFF	TGTGCCATCAGTGATGGGGGGAAGGGGATGAACACTGAAGCTTTCTTT
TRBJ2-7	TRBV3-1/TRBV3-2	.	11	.	CASSAAYEQYF	TGTGCCAGCAGCGCCGCGTACGAGCAGTACTTC
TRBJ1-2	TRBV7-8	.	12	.	CASSLQGYGYTF	TGTGCCAGCAGCCTACAGGGATATGGCTACACCTTC
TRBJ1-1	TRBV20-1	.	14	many	CSASLVAGNTEAFF	TGCAGTGCTAGTTTAGTGGCAGGGAACACTGAAGCTTTCTTT
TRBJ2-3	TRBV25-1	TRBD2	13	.	CASRAGGIDTQYF	TGTGCCAGCAGAGCGGGAGGCATAGATACGCAGTATTTT
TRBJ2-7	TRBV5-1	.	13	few	CASSLVPRNEQYF	TGCGCCAGCAGCTTGGTTCCTCGTAACGAGCAGTACTTC
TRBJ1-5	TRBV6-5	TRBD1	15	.	CASSLHSGGSQPQHF	TGTGCCAGCAGTTTACACTCAGGGGGCTCTCAGCCCCAGCATTTT
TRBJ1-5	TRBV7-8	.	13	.	CASSLAEIGPQHF	TGTGCCAGCAGCTTAGCGGAGATCGGGCCCCAGCATTTT
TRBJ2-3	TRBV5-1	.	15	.	CASSPDYLGSDTQYF	TGCGCCAGCAGCCCAGACTATCTCGGTTCAGATACGCAGTATTTT
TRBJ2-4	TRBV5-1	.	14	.	CASSLLGAKNIQYF	TGCGCCAGCAGCTTGCTAGGAGCCAAAAACATTCAGTACTTC
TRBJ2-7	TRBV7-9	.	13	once	CASSHIPADEQYF	TGTGCCAGCAGTCATATACCGGCGGACGAGCAGTACTTC
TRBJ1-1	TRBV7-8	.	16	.	CASTVEGQGLNTEAFF	TGTGCCAGCACCGTCGAGGGGCAGGGGTTGAACACTGAAGCTTTCTTT
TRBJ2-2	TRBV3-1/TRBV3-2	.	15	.	CASSHGTSRAGELFF	TGTGCCAGCAGCCATGGGACTTCGAGGGCCGGGGAGCTGTTTTTT
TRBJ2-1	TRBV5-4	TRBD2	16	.	CASSLASGRTYNEQFF	TGTGCCAGCAGCTTGGCTAGCGGGAGGACCTACAATGAGCAGTTCTTC
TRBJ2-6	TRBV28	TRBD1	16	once	CASGQGSNSGANVLTF	TGTGCCAGCGGACAGGGTTCCAACTCTGGGGCCAACGTCCTGACTTTC
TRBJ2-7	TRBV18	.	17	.	CASSPPRAGILASEQYF	TGTGCCAGCTCACCACCCAGGGCAGGCATCTTAGCTAGCGAGCAGTACTTC
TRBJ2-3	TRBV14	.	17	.	CASSQGIEWGGADTQYF	TGTGCCAGCAGCCAAGGAATCGAGTGGGGCGGGGCGGATACGCAGTATTTT
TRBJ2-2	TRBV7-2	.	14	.	CASSLQQGEGELFF	TGTGCCAGCAGCTTACAACAGGGTGAAGGGGAGCTGTTTTTT
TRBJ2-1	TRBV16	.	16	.	CASSLPWVTTYNEQFF	TGTGCCAGCAGCTTGCCCTGGGTTACTACTTACAATGAGCAGTTCTTC
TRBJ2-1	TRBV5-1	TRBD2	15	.	CASSQGLAGYNEQFF	TGCGCCAGCAGCCAGGGACTAGCGGGCTACAATGAGCAGTTCTTC
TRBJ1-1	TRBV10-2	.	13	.	CASTGVLNTEAFF	TGCGCCAGCACCGGAGTTCTGAACACTGAAGCTTTCTTT
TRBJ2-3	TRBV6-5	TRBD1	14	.	CASSLQGATDTQYF	TGTGCCAGCAGTCTACAGGGGGCGACAGATACGCAGTATTTT
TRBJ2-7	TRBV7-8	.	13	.	CASSFTLQGEQYF	TGTGCCAGCAGCTTCACATTACAGGGTGAGCAGTACTTC
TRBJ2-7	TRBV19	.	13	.	CASSARGNHEQYF	TGTGCCAGTAGTGCGAGGGGGAACCACGAGCAGTACTTC
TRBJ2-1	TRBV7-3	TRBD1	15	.	CASSVRQGTYNEQFF	TGTGCCAGCAGCGTACGACAGGGTACCTACAATGAGCAGTTCTTC
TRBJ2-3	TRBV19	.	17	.	CASSPRGQRVRTDTQYF	TGTGCCAGTAGTCCTCGAGGACAGCGAGTTCGCACAGATACGCAGTATTTT
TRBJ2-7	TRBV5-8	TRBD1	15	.	CASSRITGAYYEQYF	TGTGCCAGCAGCCGGATCACAGGGGCATACTACGAGCAGTACTTC
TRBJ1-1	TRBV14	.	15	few	CASSQRGAGNTEAFF	TGTGCCAGCAGCCAACGGGGGGCAGGGAACACTGAAGCTTTCTTT